The source of this TCR beta chain is a study of T cells in Graves' hyperthyroidism and ophthalmopathy. The study's findings and limits: The model anticipated ophthalmopathy a median around 6 months pre-onset.

It was RNA transcripts that yielded the amplified TCR beta CDR3 regions. TCR CDR3 underwent first-round RT-PCR with the HTBI primer set. TCRdb independently ran MiXCR on the multiplex PCR reads; one entry per CDR3 protein. Seen here are around 540,000 distinct CDR3 sequences, about 16% observed once, and the top ten hold over 25%. Active moderate-to-severe ophthalmopathy, Clinical Activity Score at least 3, NOSPECS at least 4, under 3 months' duration. The study left out patients who had uncontrolled infection, other autoimmune disease, pregnancy or lactation. Trimming took 3 bases from V and 5 from J, leaving 13 bases between them. CDR3 size: 14 residues. The V gene's germline CDR1 is SGHRS and CDR2 YFSETQ. As regards this clonotype: Its antigen is unidentified.

The V gene is TRBV5-1, the J gene TRBJ2-3, with TRBD1 as a possible D gene (6 bases). Material for sequencing was blood. This TCR was recovered from a woman aged 25 to 45 with Graves' ophthalmopathy. Here the CDR3 DNA reads TGCGCCAGCAGCTACCGACAGGACCAAGATACGCAGTATTTT. Amino acid sequence: CASSYRQDQDTQYF.